This entry is about one T cell receptor beta chain. The table lists this clonotype with a few counts. It has no known antigen specificity. Base qualities are missing; no much larger clone stands one base away. These data are taken from a study of vaccination and CD4 T cells after COVID-19 (dated by TCRdb to between 2022 and 2023). Looking at the study overall: SARS-CoV-2 positivity had been established in the convalescent patients by nasal swab PCR, and mild disease was recorded in several of these patients and severe disease in one. The convalescent cohort included six males and four females, with two Hispanic individuals, seven Caucasians, two Asians and one multiracial person. Each participant got two doses of either the Pfizer-BioNTech BNT162b2 vaccine (n=8) or the Moderna mRNA-1273 vaccine (n=2). Post-COVID blood samples from convalescent patients were collected a median of around 100 days after diagnosis, with a range of roughly 35 to 180 days. Post-vaccine blood samples were obtained a median of around 74 days after the second vaccine dose, with a range of about 12 to 241 days. For stimulating the cultures, overlapping spike peptide pools were used, derived from SARS-CoV-2 as well as from the common cold coronaviruses HCoV-NL63, HCoV-OC43 and HCoV-229E. Control cultures received a CEFX viral epitope pool as the positive control, an HIV-1 Nef peptide pool as the negative control, or no peptide. In ten to eleven COVID-19 convalescent patients and a handful of infection-naive healthy vaccine recipients, researchers compared the spike-specific CD4+ TCR repertoire from before mRNA vaccination with the repertoire from after.

V loses 4 bases at its end and J loses 4 bases; junction bases beyond the gene matches: 9. There are 15 amino acids in the CDR3, from cysteine to phenylalanine inclusive. The read is trimmed to its CDR3 DNA, 45 bases read in frame from base 1. Taken from the germline V gene, the CDR1 and CDR2 loops are MNHNS and SASEGT. Library method: PCR. DNA from cultured CD4+ T cells underwent TCR sequencing with the Oncomine TCR Beta short-read assay at the Johns Hopkins FTIC core. The QIAamp micro DNA kit was used to extract genomic DNA from the cultured CD4+ T cells. The Oncomine TCR Beta libraries from cultured CD4+ T cells were pooled using unique dual indexes and then sequenced on an Illumina iSeq 100. Turning to the authors' computational methods: Non-productive sequences were filtered out, and CDR3s that did not start with C, did not end with F or W, or were shorter than 7 amino acids were discarded. The MANAFEST web application was used to identify antigen-specific clonotypes by comparing peptide-stimulated wells against reference wells and other culture wells. To be called positive, a clone needed an FDR below 0.05, an odds ratio above 5, and a productive frequency above 0.1% in at least two of three replicate wells. A clonotype was classed as cross-reactive if the clonotype showed significant expansion both in SARS-CoV-2 spike wells and in at least one common cold coronavirus spike condition. CDR3 homology was assessed with Levenshtein distances (stringdist) and unrooted phylogenetic trees (ape) in R version 3.6.1. TCRdb ran its own pipeline on the public reads, namely fastp trimming at Q25 and MiXCR clone calling, and kept in-frame beta chains. For every CDR3 protein sequence, its rows merge into one entry that carries the most common genes and DNA. The authors' filters were not applied to this entry. The sample has 15,000 to 20,000 distinct CDR3 sequences on record, 45% to 50% of them singletons. The ten most abundant clones make up 4% of the sample.

Explained via the paper, the treatment or condition label denotes: approximately nine-day PBMC culture with coronavirus spike peptide pools or control peptides (ViraFEST assay). The study used the ViraFEST assay, which expanded antigen-specific T cells with peptide pools and then identified expanded clonotypes by TCR sequencing. Positive SARS-CoV-2 PCR tests in the convalescent patients dated from March to December 2020, before Alpha, Beta and Delta variants emerged in the United States. Each well held 2 million to 2.5 million PBMCs cultured with 9 to 10 ug/ml peptide pools in IMDM containing 5% human AB serum and around 9 IU/ml IL-2. Half of the culture medium was replaced with fresh IL-2-containing medium on days 3 and 7. CD4+ T cells were isolated after around ten days of culture through negative selection using the EasySep CD4+ T cell isolation kit. Ficoll-Paque Plus gradient centrifugation was used to isolate PBMCs from whole blood, and the isolated PBMCs were then either used fresh or cryopreserved at -140C. Each culture condition was generally run in triplicate wells.

General findings and caveats noted by the study authors: Relatively few convalescent patients were included in the study, and early timepoints after natural infection were not analyzed. Although the median number of SARS-CoV-2-reactive clonotypes went up from around 19 after infection to 38 after vaccination, the increase was not significant. In convalescent patients, a median roughly 86% of post-vaccine SARS-CoV-2-reactive clones were detected only after vaccination, suggesting vaccine-specific priming. Of the vaccine-specific clones in convalescent patients, 304 of 307, or nearly all, reacted only to SARS-CoV-2 spike and did not cross-react with common cold coronaviruses.

The TCR was taken from a human donor who had recovered from COVID-19. The sequenced sample consisted of CD4+ T cells from blood, cultured in vitro. The chain is encoded by TRBV6-1 joined to TRBJ1-1; the central 7 bases match TRBD1. The DNA is as follows: TGTGCCAGCAGTGCAGAACAGGGGCTCGGCACTGAAGCTTTCTTT. It translates to CASSAEQGLGTEAFF.